This T cell receptor (beta chain) was sequenced in a study of T cell responses to AZD1222 COVID-19 vaccine (dated by TCRdb to about 2021). In the study overall: Because spike-specific TCR depth and breadth did not differ between the two schedules, AZD1222 recipients who got a second dose at roughly 4 weeks were pooled with those who got a second dose at roughly 12 weeks. TCR sequencing covered some 240 trial participants: 207 given two doses of AZD1222 and approximately 26 given two doses of MenACWY control vaccine. Trial participants were enrolled by age into 18-55, 56-69 and 70-plus year subgroups, with roughly 150, 30 and 60 TCR-sequenced participants respectively.

This specimen's time point label, interpreted: baseline before first vaccination. Vaccinee samples came from UK trials COV001 and COV002, including a single-blind randomized controlled phase 2/3 trial of AZD1222 (ChAdOx1 nCoV-19) in healthy adults. For TCRbeta chain sequencing, PBMC samples from trial participants were taken at day 0 and at day 28 after the second dose. Note on this clone: Its antigen is still unknown. Qualities for individual bases were not recorded, and no much larger clone is one base off.

The CDR3 regions of human TCRbeta chains were analyzed by immunosequencing. Concerning the study's data processing: Repertoire TCRs were checked for matches against a reference library of SARS-CoV-2-specific TCRs that had been generated using the MIRA antigen-specificity platform. Breadth meant the fraction of unique TCRs that were SARS-CoV-2-associated, whereas depth meant the fraction of total T cells that were SARS-CoV-2-associated. Using the MIRA data, each spike-specific TCR was mapped to the spike region that the TCR reacts to and placed in a CD4 or CD8 class. Log10-transformed breadth and depth values were compared by one-way ANOVA with Sidak's multiple comparisons tests. What TCRdb holds here is the immuneACCESS table cut down to in-frame rearrangements. Part of the clones is not present; checked against another copy, under half of the missing clones reflect an unresolved V gene, and the others are unexplained. V and J calls and clone size are given by that table; D and trimming were obtained from the DNA. The table for this sample lists 100,000 to 150,000 clones; about nine tenths of them were counted only once. 20% to 25% of the sample lies in the top ten.

Relative to germline, V is missing 4 bases and J is missing 4 bases, with 2 bases of the junction outside any gene match. CDR1 and CDR2 (SGHAT, FQNNGV) derive from the germline V gene. The CDR3 has 14 amino acids, counting the end cysteine and phenylalanine. The kept DNA is CDR3 alone, 42 bases in frame from the first base. Study-wide conclusions, independent of this receptor: No day 14 peak-response samples were available, so repertoires were characterized only after the peak T cell response. Reportedly, close to half of the unique spike-specific TCRs recognized epitopes lying outside the regions that are mutated in the B.1.351 and B.1.1.7 variants. After two AZD1222 doses, spike-specific TCR breadth and depth were significantly higher than at day 0 and than in MenACWY recipients. CD4 TCRs associated with the vaccine covered the entire spike protein, and the dominant responses were in regions 160-218 and 743-854. Conclusions about previously exposed vaccinees are limited because only six or seven AZD1222 recipients were SARS-CoV-2 seropositive at baseline. Participants were mostly white British and included more females than males, and it was suggested by the authors that clonal diversity may have been underestimated. In the small 56-69-year group, the increase in depth fell short of significance, most likely because of low power.

The TCR was taken from an adult in good health. The rearrangement combines TRBV11-2 with TRBJ2-1; TRBD1 aligns with 9 central bases. The sample here was peripheral blood, taken on day 0 of AZD1222 vaccination. The CDR3 in this case is CASSWDRVYNEQFF. The DNA sequence follows: TGTGCCAGCAGCTGGGACAGGGTATACAATGAGCAGTTCTTC.